The 23 T cell receptor beta chains listed next were all sequenced from one sample in a study of regulatory T cells in long-lasting Graves disease. Time point: newly diagnosed GD, antithyroid drugs for less than 3 months. Preparation of the TCR library used RNA extracted from PBMCs. The TCR beta library used iRepertoire HTBI primers with Arm-PCR amplification of CDR3. A single record per CDR3 protein comes from TCRdb applying MiXCR to the multiplex PCR reads. Of 440,000 or so distinct CDR3 sequences in the sample, roughly 15% were seen once. The sample also formed part of further work on T cells in Graves' hyperthyroidism and ophthalmopathy.

The specimen comprised peripheral blood mononuclear cells (PBMCs), sampled at new diagnosis, from a patient treated with antithyroid drugs. The receptors were gathered from a young woman with Graves disease.

This clonotype was seen many times. The V gene is TRBV3-1, the J gene TRBJ1-5; D is ambiguous. V was shortened by 1 base and J by 1 base, with 20 bases between the two germline ends. The CDR3 contains 19 residues. CDR1 and CDR2 (germline): LGHDT, YNNKEL (reference sequence). This chain's CDR3 is CASSQGRRGPEYSNQPQHF. For the CDR3, the DNA is TGTGCCAGCAGCCAAGGAAGGCGAGGCCCGGAATACAGCAATCAGCCCCAGCATTTT.

This clonotype has just a few counts. With a far larger clone one base away, a read error is the likely cause. This chain uses TRBV30 with TRBJ2-3, with 10 bases aligning to TRBD2. In germline, CDR1 is GTSNPN, CDR2 SVGIG (reference sequence). The CDR3 spans 14 residues. The CDR3 spells CASTDLAGDNEQSF. The CDR3 nucleotides read TGTGCCTCCACAGATCTAGCGGGAGACAATGAGCAGTCCTTC.

This clonotype has a count of ten or more. This sequence joins TRBV19 and TRBJ1-5; D is uncertain. Germline V CDR1 and CDR2: LNHDA, SQIVND (reference sequence). The CDR3 loop spans 14 amino acids. Trimming took 3 bases from V and 4 from J, leaving 10 bases between them. DNA for the CDR3: TGTGCCAGTAGTATTGGCACCGGGAATCAGCCCCAGCATTTT. Its translation is CASSIGTGNQPQHF.

Many counts were recorded for this clonotype. The chain links TRBV7-9 to TRBJ2-5; TRBD1 matches 7 bases. Losses at the gene ends were 5 bases for V and 5 bases for J; bases not matched to a gene: 5. The CDR3 has 13 amino acids. Germline CDR1 is SEHNR and CDR2 is FQNEAQ (reference sequence). The CDR3 is CASSLDRVETQYF. The DNA of the CDR3 is TGTGCCAGCAGCCTTGACAGGGTGGAGACCCAGTACTTC.

This clonotype was detected ten times or more. This sequence joins TRBV25-1 and TRBJ1-1; no firm D call. The germline V gene encodes CDR1 MGHDK and CDR2 SYGVNS. CDR3 length equals 13 residues. V was pared by 2 bases and J by 1 base, with 5 bases between. The CDR3 reads CASSEGRNTEAFF. CDR3 in DNA: TGTGCCAGCAGTGAAGGAAGGAACACTGAAGCTTTCTTT.

The table lists this clonotype with a few counts. The chain uses TRBV19 and TRBJ1-1; D unclear. The CDR3 covers 14 residues. Trimming removed 0 bases from V and 5 bases from J, with 10 bases in between. Germline loops: CDR1 LNHDA, CDR2 SQIVND (reference sequence). The CDR3, as DNA: TGTGCCAGTAGTATAGAGTCCGGGCGTACTGAAGCTTTCTTT. The encoded protein is CASSIESGRTEAFF.

This clonotype was counted many times. This sequence joins TRBV20-1 and TRBJ2-1, with TRBD2 matching over 9 bases. V shed 3 bases and J 6 bases; nucleotides not matched to a gene: 6. Germline loops: CDR1 DFQATT, CDR2 SNEGSKA (reference sequence). The CDR3 is 14 amino acids. DNA for the CDR3: TGCAGTGCTAGTCCAGCGGGAGGCCCCAATGAGCAGTTCTTC. Its translation is CSASPAGGPNEQFF.

This clonotype was recorded a few times. It may be a read error: a sequence one base away is much more abundant. This rearrangement joins TRBV7-2 to TRBJ2-7; the D gene is possibly TRBD2 (6 bases). This CDR3 contains 16 residues. Looked up from germline, CDR1 is SGHTA and CDR2 is FQGNSA. CDR3 sequence (DNA): TGTGCCAGCAGCTTAGGTAGCGGCGACGGGTATTCCGAGCTGTACTTC. Encoded protein: CASSLGSGDGYSELYF.

This clonotype was seen many times. The chain has TRBV20-1 and TRBJ1-3; no definite D call. The CDR3 spans 16 residues. The V gene's germline CDR1 is DFQATT and CDR2 SNEGSKA (reference sequence). Trimming took 0 bases from V and 0 from J, leaving 12 bases between them. CDR3 amino acids: CSAREERGYSGNTIYF. The CDR3 bases are TGCAGTGCTAGAGAGGAGCGCGGATACTCTGGAAACACCATATATTTT.

Only a few counts were recorded for this clonotype. The chain has TRBV20-1 and TRBJ1-5; D ambiguous. Germline V lookup: CDR1 DFQATT, CDR2 SNEGSKA (reference sequence). V lost 2 bases, J lost 9 bases, and 11 bases lay in between. This CDR3 comprises 12 residues. The CDR3 sequence is CSARYFEGPQHF. The CDR3 DNA follows: TGCAGTGCTAGATATTTCGAAGGGCCCCAGCATTTT.

The V and J genes are TRBV27 and TRBJ1-2; 7 nucleotides line up with TRBD1. The CDR3 is made up of 12 amino acids. In germline, CDR1 is MNHEY, CDR2 SMNVEV (reference sequence). V was clipped by 4 bases and J by 7 bases; unmatched bases: 3. Here the CDR3 DNA reads TGTGCCAGCAGTTCCGACAGGGCTGGCTACACCTTC. Encoded protein: CASSSDRAGYTF.

The table lists this clonotype with many counts. The chain combines TRBV12-3 or TRBV12-4 with TRBJ2-5, with TRBD2 as a possible D gene (5 bases). The CDR3 extends over 16 amino acids. Trimming took off 4 bases at V and 5 bases at J, with 20 bases between the two ends. CDR3 coding DNA: TGTGCCAGCAGTTCAACGACCGGGGTCGGCGCGGAGACCCAGTACTTC. This sequence encodes CASSSTTGVGAETQYF.

This clonotype was picked up many times. V and J are TRBV4-3 and TRBJ1-1, with 10 bases lining up with TRBD1. Germline V gene lookup returns CDR1 LGHNA and CDR2 YSLEER. The CDR3 consists of 16 residues. V lost 4 bases, J lost 0 bases, and 5 bases stayed unmatched. The CDR3, as DNA: TGCGCCAGCAGCCTCGGGACAGGGGACTTGAACACTGAAGCTTTCTTT. Its translation: CASSLGTGDLNTEAFF.

This clonotype has a count of ten or more. The CDR3: CSVAAGVSYNEQFF. For the CDR3, the DNA is TGCAGCGTTGCAGCGGGAGTATCCTACAATGAGCAGTTCTTC. The rearrangement joins TRBV29-1 to TRBJ2-1; 8 nucleotides agree with TRBD2. The CDR3 is 14 amino acids. V lost 4 bases to trimming and J lost 1 base; unmatched junction nucleotides: 3. The germline V gene has CDR1 SQVTM and CDR2 ANQGSEA.

Concerning this clonotype itself: It differs at one base from a far larger clone, so likely a read error. The V call is TRBV11-2, the J call TRBJ2-1; possible D gene TRBD2, 5 bases. Germline V lookup: CDR1 SGHAT, CDR2 FQNNGV. Trimming stripped 5 bases from V and 4 bases from J, with 15 bases between. The CDR3 covers 15 residues. In nucleotides, the CDR3 is TGTGCCAGCAGCCATGTGCGGGCCCCATACAATGAGCAGTTCTTC. It is translated as CASSHVRAPYNEQFF.

Many counts were recorded for this clonotype. The chain is built from TRBV3-1 and TRBJ2-1, with 11 positions matching TRBD2. Germline trimming cut 3 bases from V and 7 bases from J; bases unmatched to any gene: 5. This CDR3 is 15 amino acids long. The germline V gene has CDR1 LGHDT and CDR2 YNNKEL (reference sequence). CDR3 region: CASSHSTSGRNEQFF. CDR3 bases: TGTGCCAGCAGCCACTCAACTAGCGGGAGAAATGAGCAGTTCTTC.

This clonotype was counted at least ten times. As DNA, the CDR3 is TGTGCCAGCAGTTACAAGACAGTGGCCAAAAACATTCAGTACTTC. Encoded protein: CASSYKTVAKNIQYF. The rearrangement uses TRBV6-2 or TRBV6-3 and TRBJ2-4, with a possible D match to TRBD1 (5 bases). Trimming took 2 bases from V and 1 from J, leaving 9 bases between them. Per germline, CDR1 MNHEY and CDR2 SVGEGT. This CDR3 has 15 residues.

In its sample, this clonotype was seen many times. CDR3: CASSAGGHPNSAGIQYF. CDR3 nucleotides: TGTGCCAGCAGCGCGGGGGGACATCCCAATTCCGCCGGCATTCAGTACTTC. This chain joins TRBV9 and TRBJ2-4, with D possibly TRBD2 on 7 matching bases. Germline lookup yields CDR1 SGDLS and CDR2 YYNGEE. CDR3 length: 17 residues. V lost 3 bases to trimming and J lost 9 bases, with 25 bases between them.

Ten or more counts support this clonotype. The chain combines TRBV18 with TRBJ2-5; 7 bases map to TRBD1. The CDR3 spans 13 residues. Germline CDR1 and CDR2: KGHSH and LQKENI. With V trimmed by 2 bases and J by 3 bases, 0 bases remained unmatched. For the CDR3, the DNA is TGTGCCAGCTCACCAGGGACAGAAGAGACCCAGTACTTC. It is translated as CASSPGTEETQYF.

The table lists this clonotype with a few counts. V and J are TRBV3-1 and TRBJ1-1; TRBD1 agrees at 9 bases. This CDR3 contains 16 residues. Germline CDR1 reads LGHDT; CDR2 reads YNNKEL (reference sequence). The V and J ends lost 2 bases and 1 base, in that order; junction bases with no gene match: 5. As DNA, the CDR3 is TGTGCCAGCAGCCAACTGTACAGGGGGCAGAACACTGAAGCTTTCTTT. Residues: CASSQLYRGQNTEAFF.

The chain has TRBV7-6 and TRBJ2-6, with D perhaps TRBD2 (6 bases). Germline lookup yields CDR1 SGHVS and CDR2 FNYEAQ. The CDR3 contains 17 residues. Trimming removed 3 bases at V and 0 bases at J, with 12 bases between. CDR3 sequence reads: CASSFGQRVSGANVLTF. The CDR3 DNA reads as TGTGCCAGCAGCTTCGGGCAGCGGGTCTCTGGGGCCAACGTCCTGACTTTC.

This clonotype appeared many times. This sequence joins TRBV20-1 and TRBJ2-7; D perhaps matches TRBD2 (6 bases). The CDR3 is made up of 16 amino acids. V lost 6 bases and J 2 bases, leaving 23 bases between the germline ends. CDR1 and CDR2 (germline): DFQATT, SNEGSKA (reference sequence). In DNA, the CDR3 is TGCAGTGCCCTAGAGATCGGGCGGGATGGCCCCTACGAGCAGTACTTC. This codes for CSALEIGRDGPYEQYF.

This clonotype has more than one count but fewer than ten. The chain joins TRBV19 to TRBJ2-1, with 12 bases that match TRBD1. Per germline, CDR1 LNHDA and CDR2 SQIVND (reference sequence). The CDR3 contains 15 residues. The V segment lost 5 bases and the J segment 8 bases; nucleotides outside the gene matches: 7. CDR3 residues: CASSPGTGGNYEQFF. The DNA of the CDR3 is TGTGCCAGTAGTCCCGGGACAGGGGGCAACTATGAGCAGTTCTTC.